This TCR beta chain was recorded in a study of beta chain features in type 1 diabetes. On the study more broadly: Analysis included over 100,000,000 sorted cells drawn from all samples.

Study results and caveats: The study notes PCR might favor shorter templates equally in patients and controls. Sampled from patients, naive, central memory and Treg TCRB repertoires appeared more similar than those sampled from healthy donors.

This clone has a handful of counts. The antigen is undetermined. From germline, CDR1 is SNHLY and CDR2 FYNNEI. CDR3 size: 14 residues. Trimming cost V 10 bases and J 2 bases; bases outside gene matches: 11. Of the isolated RNA, all was reverse transcribed, and so the sequenced material was expressed TCRB transcripts. Naive, central memory and regulatory T cell samples came to a mean of about 4 million reads. The table came from immunoSEQ multiplex PCR; TCRdb's copy has only in-frame clones and leaves some out. The table has 350,000 to 400,000 clones, around 15% seen once. The sample was naive CD4+ T cells from blood. The origin of this receptor is a woman between 18 and 30 years old in good health. The gene calls are TRBV2 and TRBJ2-7, with TRBD1 identical over 7 bases. The CDR3 spells CATGPETGPYEQYF. CDR3 sequence (DNA): TGTGCCACCGGACCCGAGACAGGGCCCTACGAGCAGTACTTC.